The rows below give T cell receptor beta chains drawn from one sample of a study of blood T cell repertoires in COVID-19. This table comes from immunoSEQ multiplex PCR, and its TCRdb copy is limited to in-frame clones, with some not included. The repertoire holds approximately 110,000 clones, with 69% as singletons. The sequenced sample consisted of peripheral blood. These receptors were taken from an elderly man with acute or convalescent COVID-19. Both conserved end residues are trimmed from each CDR3.

V gene,CDR3 protein
TRBV15,ATSRDRVPGRFIQETQY
TRBV28,ASGGWGQPQH
TRBV19,ASSITASGRHEQF
TRBV11-2,ASSTRQETFEQY
TRBV5-1,ASSTQLGTGVGDTQY
TRBV11-2,ASSSGQGGTDTQY
TRBV10-2,ASSEGGSTDTQY
TRBV28,ASTGQSGYT
TRBV7-2,ASSYGTATVNEQF
TRBV7-9,ASSSGMTNRGRTDTQY
TRBV9,ASSGQMNTEAF
TRBV28,ASQGVGSANQPQH
TRBV21-1,ASSKSYRGETQY
TRBV7-8,ASSPPSLKRNIQY
TRBV3-1/TRBV3-2,ASSQDRRYKSLH
TRBV6-2/TRBV6-3,ASTPGSGNSPLH
TRBV11-2,ASSSRRAAGETQY
TRBV13,ASRARGDAGELF
TRBV2,ASSEEGGRTEQY
TRBV28,ASPPSSSYNEQF
TRBV11-2,ASSKQGGVV
TRBV11-3,ASSNRDTGELF
TRBV2,ASSDRTGGKQPQH
TRBV27,ASSEQGSFGANVLT
TRBV28,ASWGQGYEQY
TRBV19,ASSIRESYEQY
TRBV29-1,SVVTVELAGYEQY
TRBV5-4,ASSFDRGLYEQY
TRBV5-1,ASSLLAGVVTGELF
TRBV6-1,ATLDRANTGELF
TRBV28,ASGLGSPDTQY
TRBV3-1/TRBV3-2,ASSQTGGKAF
TRBV7-3,ASSLAGSSYNEQF
TRBV4-1,ASSQGQYTEAF
TRBV6-5,ASSYSSASGRHEQY
TRBV15,AIRDTHGNEQF
TRBV6-1,ASSEGVQGYGYT
TRBV12-3/TRBV12-4,ASSGTGGGYT
TRBV7-2,AGETSGLTDTQY
TRBV3-1/TRBV3-2,ASSQGLATMEQF
TRBV5-6,ASSLGGHYGYT
TRBV12-3/TRBV12-4,ASTYYRGSEQF
TRBV24-1,ATSDRQGSGYT
TRBV7-9,ASSLGTSPGEQF
TRBV29-1,SVEGVTANTEAF
TRBV14,ASSQLQQGDTEAF
TRBV6-6,ASSATRGGYT
TRBV19,ASSPLAGIDPNEQF
TRBV6-5,ASSYSFGTANTEAF
TRBV5-1,ASSPGGGMGEQY
TRBV28,ASSFSAGDYNEQF
TRBV5-6,ASSYTGTGNEKLF
TRBV18,ASSPPDSYEQY
TRBV4-1,ASNWDSGRAGANVLT
TRBV28,AGSRAGDEQY
TRBV30,AWSVQVDQPQH
TRBV12-3/TRBV12-4,ASSVTGNEQF
TRBV28,ASRYLTGAYEQY
TRBV10-1,ASSESSPSLVSMKTQY
TRBV9,ASSSGTGITDTQY